The 6 T cell receptor beta chains reported below all come from one sample, sequenced in a study of tumor-infiltrating lymphocytes in primary liver carcinoma. Starting material of around 490 ng total RNA yielded TCR beta cDNA via a constant-region primer. Three nested multiplex PCR rounds of slightly modified ARM-PCR generated TCR beta libraries. The study ran its first two PCR rounds for roughly 10 cycles each, using TRBV1-TRBV30 forward primers and a C-beta reverse primer. A single record per CDR3 protein comes from TCRdb applying MiXCR to the multiplex PCR reads. The data hold 90,000 to 110,000 distinct CDR3 sequences, with about four fifths observed a single time. Between roughly 20 and 30 mg of unsorted bulk tissue served as the source from which RNA and DNA were co-extracted. Sample: liver tumor tissue from sampling region 3. Subset specified: tumor region T3, left-lateral pole. The receptors come from a man in his forties with primary liver carcinoma and hepatitis B virus infection.

This clonotype was seen ten or more times. The chain combines TRBV6-5 with TRBJ1-1, with 7 bases identical to TRBD1. Germline V CDR1 and CDR2: MNHEY, SVGAGI. This CDR3 region has 13 residues. The V segment lost 11 bases and the J segment 1 base; nucleotides outside the gene matches: 7. The CDR3 region is CAVQQGRNTEAFF. The CDR3 DNA reads as TGTGCCGTACAACAGGGGCGGAACACTGAAGCTTTCTTT.

With respect to this clonotype: Because it lacks the conserved phenylalanine or tryptophan at the end, this CDR3 is likely a read error. The V call is TRBV11-2, the J call TRBJ2-1; maybe TRBD2 (7 bases). V dropped 7 bases and J dropped 8 bases, with 27 bases sitting between them. CDR1 is SGHAT, CDR2 FQNNGV, per germline. The CDR3 covers 17 residues. The CDR3 bases are TGTGCCAGCACCTTGGGTGTGGGGGGGCCGGTATCGGATGAGCAGTTCTTA. It encodes CASTLGVGGPVSDEQFL.

Turning to this clonotype: One junction end does not reproduce the germline sequence, and a read error may be involved. The V gene is TRBV10-2, the J gene TRBJ1-2; 9 bases are shared with TRBD1. The CDR3 contains 14 residues. Germline assignment: CDR1 WSHSY and CDR2 SAAADI. The CDR3 DNA follows: TGCCCCAGCAGTGAACAGGGGGCAAACTATGGCTACACTTTC. The encoded protein is CPSSEQGANYGYTF.

This sequence joins TRBV29-1 and TRBJ2-7, with D unclear. The CDR3 has 13 amino acids. Germline CDR1 reads SQVTM; CDR2 reads ANQGSEA. Here the CDR3 DNA reads TGCAGTTTTGAAGATAGGCAGTCCTACGAGCAGTACTTC. Translated: CSFEDRQSYEQYF.

This clonotype was counted only a few times. The junction departs from germline at one end; a sequencing error may be responsible. In DNA, the CDR3 is TGTGCCAGCAGCCTAGAGTGGACTAGCGGGATGGTTTACGAGCAGTACTTT. Residues: CASSLEWTSGMVYEQYF. This rearrangement joins TRBV7-2 to TRBJ2-7, with 12 bases matching TRBD2. The CDR3 contains 17 residues. The germline V gene has CDR1 SGHTA and CDR2 FQGNSA.

Comment on this clonotype: Germline is not matched at one junction end, which may reflect a read error. The V gene is TRBV6-5, the J gene TRBJ2-5; TRBD2 agrees at 8 bases. CDR1 is MNHEY, CDR2 SVGAGI, per germline. This CDR3 spans 16 amino acids. In nucleotides, the CDR3 is TGTGCCAACAGTCCGGGGGGTGGGCGGGAGGTTATTGCCCAGTACTTC. Translation: CANSPGGGREVIAQYF.